Shown below are 17 T cell receptor beta chains from a single sample sequenced in a study of blood T cell repertoires in COVID-19. Assay used: immunoSEQ multiplex PCR; TCRdb lists only in-frame clones, some missing. The repertoire includes 260,000 or so clones, 84% of them detected once, and over 8.5% sits in the top ten. Sequencing was done on a sample of peripheral blood. The receptors shown here come from a human donor in a cohort sampled during active COVID-19.

The genes are TRBV6-5 and TRBJ1-1; possibly TRBD1 for D (6 bases). V was shortened by 7 bases and J by 1 base, with 13 bases between the two germline ends. This CDR3 is 14 amino acids long. Germline CDR1 is MNHEY and CDR2 is SVGAGI. The CDR3 region is CASIFLTGNTEAFF. The CDR3 DNA sequence: TGTGCCAGCATTTTCCTGACAGGGAACACTGAAGCTTTCTTT.

V and J are TRBV11-2 and TRBJ1-1; 9 positions match TRBD1. V shed 2 bases, J shed 8 bases, and the junction held 12 bases outside the gene matches. The CDR3 loop spans 16 amino acids. Germline loops: CDR1 SGHAT, CDR2 FQNNGV. Here the CDR3 DNA reads TGTGCCAGCAGCTTAAGGACAGGGGAGGTGAGGTTAGAAGCTTTCTTT. Amino acid sequence: CASSLRTGEVRLEAFF.

The gene calls are TRBV2 and TRBJ2-5; 8 nucleotides agree with TRBD2. Germline V CDR1 and CDR2: SNHLY, FYNNEI. Unmatched junction bases numbered 2, after V lost 7 bases and J lost 1 base. The CDR3 covers 13 residues. The CDR3 spells CASTREGQETQYF. In DNA, the CDR3 is TGTGCCAGCACTCGGGAGGGCCAAGAGACCCAGTACTTC.

As regards this clone: The sample contains more than one DNA sequence encoding this CDR3. V gene TRBV3-1 (or the pseudogene TRBV3-2) combines with J gene TRBJ1-3; no reliable D call. The CDR3 has 15 amino acids. Trimming took off 1 base at V and 0 bases at J, with 7 bases between the two ends. CDR1 LGHDT and CDR2 YNNKEL come from the germline V gene (reference sequence). The CDR3 sequence is CASSQGGGSGNTIYF. In DNA, the CDR3 is TGTGCCAGCAGCCAAGGGGGAGGCTCTGGAAACACCATATATTTT.

CDR3 loop: CASAEGTAQYF. The CDR3 region has the DNA TGTGCCAGCGCTGAAGGGACTGCCCAGTACTTC. The chain links TRBV14 to TRBJ2-5, with D possibly TRBD2 on 6 matching bases. The CDR3 covers 11 residues. Looked up from germline, CDR1 is SGHDN and CDR2 is FVKESK. V dropped 8 bases and J dropped 9 bases, with 13 bases sitting between them.

For this clone: One end of the junction is discordant with germline, which a read error may explain. The chain uses TRBV7-7 and TRBJ2-5, with TRBD2 matching 8 bases. CDR1 and CDR2 from the germline V gene are SSHAT and FNYEAQ (reference sequence). The CDR3 consists of 14 residues. Here the CDR3 DNA reads TGTGCTAGCAGCCGACGGGGGGGACAAGAGACCCAGTACTTC. This sequence encodes CASSRRGGQETQYF.

V and J are TRBV4-2 and TRBJ2-3; TRBD2 matches at 12 bases. The trim removed 1 base at V and 4 bases at J, leaving 3 bases unmatched. The V gene's germline CDR1 is LGHNA and CDR2 YNFKEQ. CDR3 length: 16 residues. CDR3 protein: CASSQGASGRADTQYF. In DNA, the CDR3 is TGTGCCAGCAGCCAAGGGGCTAGCGGGAGGGCAGATACGCAGTATTTT.

J is TRBJ2-7 and V is TRBV5-4; 7 bases match TRBD1. The CDR3 length is 13 residues. Germline trimming cut 5 bases from V and 3 bases from J; bases unmatched to any gene: 5. Germline CDR1 and CDR2: SGHNT and YYREEE (reference sequence). The CDR3 bases are TGTGCCAGCAGAGGACAGGAGAGCTACGAGCAGTACTTC. This encodes CASRGQESYEQYF.

The gene calls are TRBV25-1 and TRBJ1-1, with no clear D. Germline V CDR1 and CDR2: MGHDK, SYGVNS. The CDR3 is 13 residues long. V was cut by 5 bases and J by 2 bases, with 9 bases left in between. This CDR3 reads CASSITANTEAFF. Written as DNA, the CDR3 is TGTGCCAGCAGTATCACAGCAAACACTGAAGCTTTCTTT.

The genes are TRBV7-2 and TRBJ2-2, with D uncertain. The V end lost 1 base, the J end lost 1 base, and 4 bases lay between the germline ends. The CDR3 spans 14 residues. Germline V lookup: CDR1 SGHTA, CDR2 FQGNSA. Here the CDR3 reads CASSLGGNTGELFF. The CDR3 coding sequence is TGTGCCAGCAGCTTAGGAGGGAACACCGGGGAGCTGTTTTTT. Supplemented by reference TRBV7-2 and TRBJ2-2, the full variable domain reads GAGVSQSPSNKVTEKGKDVELRCDPISGHTALYWYRQSLGQGLEFLIYFQGNSAPDKSGLPSDRFSAERTGGSVSTLTIQRTQQEDSAVYLCASSLGGNTGELFFGEGSRLTVL.

The sample holds a few counts of this clone. This chain joins TRBV3-1 (or the pseudogene TRBV3-2) and TRBJ1-1; possibly TRBD1 for D (6 bases). Germline V gives CDR1 LGHDT, CDR2 YNNKEL (reference sequence). The CDR3 consists of 16 residues. V gave up 1 base and J gave up 1 base, with 13 bases separating them. CDR3 protein: CASSQVIQGPNTEAFF. The CDR3 DNA reads as TGTGCCAGCAGCCAAGTTATTCAGGGGCCGAACACTGAAGCTTTCTTT.

This chain links TRBV28 with TRBJ1-1, with 9 bases aligning to TRBD1. The germline gives CDR1 MDHEN, CDR2 SYDVKM. This CDR3 has 14 residues. The V gene end was trimmed by 5 bases and the J gene end by 4 bases; junction bases not matched to a gene: 5. CDR3 region: CASSPGTGLTEAFF. Here the CDR3 DNA reads TGTGCCAGCAGTCCCGGGACAGGGCTCACTGAAGCTTTCTTT.

The genes are TRBV6-5 and TRBJ1-1; 9 positions agree with TRBD1. This CDR3 has 15 amino acids. Trimming cost V 6 bases and J 4 bases; bases outside gene matches: 9. CDR1 is MNHEY, CDR2 SVGAGI, per germline. CDR3 DNA sequence: TGTGCCAGCAGACAGGGACAGGGATTTGGCACTGAAGCTTTCTTT. It specifies CASRQGQGFGTEAFF.

As regards this clone: The sample has other DNA sequences that encode this CDR3 too. The rearrangement joins TRBV6-2 or TRBV6-3 to TRBJ2-1; no definite D call. Trimming took off 2 bases at V and 0 bases at J, with 5 bases between the two ends. Looked up from germline, CDR1 is MNHEY and CDR2 is SVGEGT. The CDR3 runs 14 residues. Here the CDR3 DNA reads TGTGCCAGCAGTTACCCAGGCTCCTACAATGAGCAGTTCTTC. It is translated as CASSYPGSYNEQFF.

V usage is TRBV11-2 and J usage is TRBJ2-3; maybe TRBD2 (5 bases). Looked up from germline, CDR1 is SGHAT and CDR2 is FQNNGV. With 6 bases removed from V and 2 bases from J, the gap between germline ends came to 18 bases. There are 16 residues in the CDR3. The chain's CDR3 is CASRHRERRYTDTQYF. The CDR3 region has the DNA TGTGCCAGCAGGCATCGTGAGCGGAGATACACAGATACGCAGTATTTT.

The gene calls are TRBV7-9 and TRBJ1-5; D is ambiguous. The CDR3 is 13 residues long. CDR1 is SEHNR, CDR2 FQNEAQ, per germline (reference sequence). V was trimmed by 1 base and J by 3 bases, leaving 4 bases between them. CDR3 in amino acids: CASSLDLNQPQHF. As DNA, the CDR3 is TGTGCCAGCAGCTTAGATCTCAATCAGCCCCAGCATTTT.

The CDR3 DNA follows: TGTGCCAGCAGCTTTTTGTCCCCTTCTCGGGAAAAACTGTTTTTT. This codes for CASSFLSPSREKLFF. The rearrangement uses TRBV11-2 and TRBJ1-4; D gene ambiguous. The CDR3 totals 15 residues. Deletions cut 3 bases from V and 8 bases from J, with 16 bases between. CDR1 and CDR2 (germline): SGHAT, FQNNGV.